This is a list of T cell receptor beta chains from one sample in a study of human versus mouse CDR3 diversity and MHC coevolution. TCRdb's copy holds only in-frame clones and misses some; the assay was immunoSEQ multiplex PCR. The repertoire holds tens of thousands of clones, with just under 95% as singletons. The sample consisted of naive CD4+ T cells from blood. Receptors originate from a person aged 30-69 years in good health. Each CDR3 is given with its conserved first and last residue. Fields, in order: J gene, clone size, V gene, D gene, CDR3 protein, CDR3 DNA. The D gene is left open where the match is weak. Size tells how often a clone was seen (once, few, many) or the class of an expanded clone, and some rows leave it out.

J gene: TRBJ2-7; clone size: .; V gene: TRBV10-3; D gene: TRBD2; CDR3 protein: CAIGAGGYSYEQYF; CDR3 DNA: TGTGCCATAGGGGCGGGGGGCTACTCCTACGAGCAGTACTTC
J gene: TRBJ1-2; clone size: few; V gene: TRBV10-3; D gene: TRBD1; CDR3 protein: CAISESMTGTYGYTF; CDR3 DNA: TGTGCCATCAGTGAGAGTATGACAGGGACCTATGGCTACACCTTC
J gene: TRBJ1-5; clone size: .; V gene: TRBV28; D gene: .; CDR3 protein: CASSPSNQPQHF; CDR3 DNA: TGTGCCAGCAGCCCTTCCAATCAGCCCCAGCATTTT
J gene: TRBJ2-7; clone size: .; V gene: TRBV5-4; D gene: .; CDR3 protein: CASSLAWGGEQYF; CDR3 DNA: TGTGCCAGCAGTCTGGCATGGGGAGGCGAGCAGTACTTC
J gene: TRBJ2-2; clone size: .; V gene: TRBV7-2; D gene: TRBD2; CDR3 protein: CASSQLAGNTGELFF; CDR3 DNA: TGTGCCAGCAGCCAACTAGCGGGGAACACCGGGGAGCTGTTTTTT
J gene: TRBJ2-7; clone size: .; V gene: TRBV9; D gene: TRBD1; CDR3 protein: CASTTGASSEQYF; CDR3 DNA: TGTGCCAGCACCACAGGGGCCTCCTCCGAGCAGTACTTC
J gene: TRBJ2-2; clone size: .; V gene: TRBV27; D gene: TRBD2; CDR3 protein: CASSLLAGEGYTGELFF; CDR3 DNA: TGTGCCAGCAGTTTATTAGCGGGCGAGGGGTACACCGGGGAGCTGTTTTTT
J gene: TRBJ2-1; clone size: .; V gene: TRBV30; D gene: .; CDR3 protein: CAWSVGAILYNEQFF; CDR3 DNA: TGTGCCTGGAGTGTGGGCGCCATCCTTTACAATGAGCAGTTCTTC
J gene: TRBJ2-5; clone size: .; V gene: TRBV18; D gene: .; CDR3 protein: CASSGGASQYF; CDR3 DNA: TGTGCCAGCTCAGGCGGGGCCAGCCAGTACTTC
J gene: TRBJ2-7; clone size: .; V gene: TRBV5-1; D gene: .; CDR3 protein: CASSLVRSSSEQYF; CDR3 DNA: TGCGCCAGCAGCTTAGTCCGGTCGTCTTCCGAGCAGTACTTC
J gene: TRBJ1-2; clone size: .; V gene: TRBV6-1; D gene: .; CDR3 protein: CASSPPGFGYGYTF; CDR3 DNA: TGTGCCAGCTCCCCCCCGGGATTCGGCTATGGCTACACCTTC
J gene: TRBJ1-4; clone size: .; V gene: TRBV5-6; D gene: .; CDR3 protein: CASSFGVGEKLFF; CDR3 DNA: TGCGCCAGCAGCTTCGGGGTAGGGGAAAAACTGTTTTTT
J gene: TRBJ2-7; clone size: .; V gene: TRBV9; D gene: TRBD2; CDR3 protein: CASSVAPEGGTRF; CDR3 DNA: TGTGCCAGCAGCGTAGCCCCCGAGGGAGGGACGAGGTTC
J gene: TRBJ1-6; clone size: .; V gene: TRBV5-1; D gene: .; CDR3 protein: CASSLETVGSPLHF; CDR3 DNA: TGCGCCAGCAGCTTGGAGACAGTTGGTTCACCCCTCCACTTT
J gene: TRBJ2-1; clone size: once; V gene: TRBV19; D gene: .; CDR3 protein: CASSGQVAGNNEQFF; CDR3 DNA: TGTGCCAGTAGTGGACAGGTAGCGGGGAACAATGAGCAGTTCTTC
J gene: TRBJ2-7; clone size: .; V gene: TRBV5-1; D gene: .; CDR3 protein: CASSGAQSAEQYF; CDR3 DNA: TGCGCCAGCAGCGGGGCCCAAAGTGCCGAGCAGTACTTC
J gene: TRBJ1-3; clone size: few; V gene: TRBV18; D gene: .; CDR3 protein: CASSPIRDTGNTIYF; CDR3 DNA: TGTGCCAGCTCACCTATCCGAGACACTGGAAACACCATATATTTT
J gene: TRBJ1-5; clone size: .; V gene: TRBV5-8; D gene: TRBD1; CDR3 protein: CASSTGTGGNQPQHF; CDR3 DNA: TGTGCCAGCAGCACCGGGACAGGGGGCAATCAGCCCCAGCATTTT
J gene: TRBJ2-4; clone size: .; V gene: TRBV7-8; D gene: .; CDR3 protein: CASSLVRSGGGKNIQYF; CDR3 DNA: TGTGCCAGCAGCTTAGTGCGTAGCGGTGGGGGCAAAAACATTCAGTACTTC
J gene: TRBJ2-2; clone size: .; V gene: TRBV28; D gene: .; CDR3 protein: CASRDERYVTGELFF; CDR3 DNA: TGTGCCAGCAGAGATGAGCGATACGTCACCGGGGAGCTGTTTTTT
J gene: TRBJ1-5; clone size: .; V gene: TRBV15; D gene: TRBD1; CDR3 protein: CATSRSQGAMSNQPQHF; CDR3 DNA: TGTGCCACCAGCAGATCACAGGGGGCGATGAGCAATCAGCCCCAGCATTTT
J gene: TRBJ1-2; clone size: .; V gene: TRBV19; D gene: TRBD1; CDR3 protein: CASNRGGAGYGYTF; CDR3 DNA: TGTGCCAGTAATCGAGGGGGCGCGGGCTATGGCTACACCTTC
J gene: TRBJ1-5; clone size: .; V gene: TRBV30; D gene: .; CDR3 protein: CAWSPGESQPQHF; CDR3 DNA: TGTGCCTGGAGCCCGGGGGAGAGTCAGCCCCAGCATTTT
J gene: TRBJ1-5; clone size: .; V gene: TRBV5-5; D gene: TRBD1; CDR3 protein: CASSFTPDRGSQPQHF; CDR3 DNA: TGTGCCAGCAGCTTTACGCCCGACAGGGGTTCTCAGCCCCAGCATTTT
J gene: TRBJ2-2; clone size: .; V gene: TRBV12-5; D gene: .; CDR3 protein: CASGPGLATGELFF; CDR3 DNA: TGTGCTAGTGGTCCGGGCCTAGCGACCGGGGAGCTGTTTTTT
J gene: TRBJ1-5; clone size: .; V gene: TRBV7-2; D gene: .; CDR3 protein: CASSLRWGDQPQHF; CDR3 DNA: TGTGCCAGCAGCTTAAGGTGGGGGGATCAGCCCCAGCATTTT
J gene: TRBJ2-1; clone size: .; V gene: TRBV7-3; D gene: TRBD2; CDR3 protein: CASSPTSGAYNEQFF; CDR3 DNA: TGTGCCAGCAGCCCAACTAGCGGAGCTTACAATGAGCAGTTCTTC
J gene: TRBJ2-1; clone size: .; V gene: TRBV9; D gene: TRBD2; CDR3 protein: CASSRAGAGGGNEQFF; CDR3 DNA: TGTGCCAGCAGCCGAGCGGGAGCGGGAGGGGGCAATGAGCAGTTCTTC
J gene: TRBJ2-3; clone size: .; V gene: TRBV6-5; D gene: TRBD2; CDR3 protein: CASRGLASTDTQYF; CDR3 DNA: TGTGCCAGCCGAGGACTAGCGAGCACAGATACGCAGTATTTT
J gene: TRBJ2-7; clone size: .; V gene: TRBV4-3; D gene: TRBD1; CDR3 protein: CASSRDRGEQYF; CDR3 DNA: TGCGCCAGCAGCCGGGACAGGGGTGAGCAGTACTTC
J gene: TRBJ1-5; clone size: .; V gene: TRBV28; D gene: TRBD1; CDR3 protein: CASTATGRNQPQHF; CDR3 DNA: TGTGCCAGCACCGCGACAGGGCGCAATCAGCCCCAGCATTTT
J gene: TRBJ2-2; clone size: .; V gene: TRBV5-1; D gene: TRBD1; CDR3 protein: CASSRDRASTGELFF; CDR3 DNA: TGCGCCAGCAGCAGAGACAGGGCGTCCACCGGGGAGCTGTTTTTT
J gene: TRBJ1-2; clone size: once; V gene: TRBV5-1; D gene: .; CDR3 protein: CASSLADFYGYTF; CDR3 DNA: TGCGCCAGCAGCTTAGCGGACTTCTATGGCTACACCTTC
J gene: TRBJ2-7; clone size: .; V gene: TRBV6-6; D gene: .; CDR3 protein: CASRSGAGVQYEQYF; CDR3 DNA: TGTGCCAGCAGATCCGGGGCAGGGGTCCAATACGAGCAGTACTTC
J gene: TRBJ2-7; clone size: .; V gene: TRBV15; D gene: .; CDR3 protein: CATSTNYEQYF; CDR3 DNA: TGTGCCACCAGCACCAACTACGAGCAGTACTTC
J gene: TRBJ1-5; clone size: .; V gene: TRBV9; D gene: .; CDR3 protein: CASSTLGRDNQPQHF; CDR3 DNA: TGTGCCAGCAGCACCCTCGGGCGGGACAATCAGCCCCAGCATTTT
J gene: TRBJ2-6; clone size: .; V gene: TRBV10-3; D gene: .; CDR3 protein: CAIWRGGANVLTF; CDR3 DNA: TGTGCCATCTGGCGCGGGGGGGCCAACGTCCTGACTTTC
J gene: TRBJ2-5; clone size: .; V gene: TRBV2; D gene: TRBD2; CDR3 protein: CASSATSGGRETQYF; CDR3 DNA: TGTGCCAGCAGTGCAACTAGCGGGGGGCGAGAGACCCAGTACTTC
J gene: TRBJ2-7; clone size: .; V gene: TRBV11-2; D gene: .; CDR3 protein: CASSLQQGYSYEQYF; CDR3 DNA: TGTGCCAGCAGCTTACAACAGGGATACTCCTACGAGCAGTACTTC
J gene: TRBJ1-1; clone size: .; V gene: TRBV6-1; D gene: .; CDR3 protein: CASSEADQGVAFF; CDR3 DNA: TGTGCCAGCAGTGAAGCGGACCAGGGTGTGGCTTTCTTT
J gene: TRBJ2-3; clone size: .; V gene: TRBV7-7; D gene: TRBD1; CDR3 protein: CASSRDRGDTQYF; CDR3 DNA: TGTGCTAGCAGCCGGGACAGGGGGGATACGCAGTATTTT
J gene: TRBJ2-7; clone size: .; V gene: TRBV21-1; D gene: .; CDR3 protein: CASSKEWGRGRVYEQYF; CDR3 DNA: TGTGCCAGCAGCAAAGAGTGGGGCAGGGGGCGCGTCTACGAGCAGTACTTC
J gene: TRBJ1-1; clone size: .; V gene: TRBV7-2; D gene: .; CDR3 protein: CASSLAPPGSGNTEAFF; CDR3 DNA: TGTGCCAGCAGCTTGGCCCCTCCAGGGTCCGGGAACACTGAAGCTTTCTTT
J gene: TRBJ2-3; clone size: once; V gene: TRBV5-1; D gene: TRBD2; CDR3 protein: CASSLLTSGGNTDTQYF; CDR3 DNA: TGCGCCAGCAGCTTGTTGACTAGCGGGGGGAACACAGATACGCAGTATTTT
J gene: TRBJ2-7; clone size: few; V gene: TRBV10-3; D gene: TRBD1; CDR3 protein: CAISGLMGQGAGYEQYF; CDR3 DNA: TGTGCCATCAGTGGACTAATGGGACAGGGGGCTGGCTACGAGCAGTACTTC
J gene: TRBJ2-5; clone size: .; V gene: TRBV30; D gene: .; CDR3 protein: CACPRGRAETQYF; CDR3 DNA: TGTGCCTGCCCAAGGGGCAGGGCAGAGACCCAGTACTTC
J gene: TRBJ1-1; clone size: .; V gene: TRBV5-5; D gene: TRBD1; CDR3 protein: CASSRPTGETEAFF; CDR3 DNA: TGTGCCAGCAGCCGCCCGACAGGGGAGACTGAAGCTTTCTTT
J gene: TRBJ2-5; clone size: .; V gene: TRBV29-1; D gene: TRBD2; CDR3 protein: CSAGLAGETQYF; CDR3 DNA: TGCAGCGCTGGACTAGCGGGGGAGACCCAGTACTTC
J gene: TRBJ1-5; clone size: .; V gene: TRBV28; D gene: .; CDR3 protein: CASQGPGQPQHF; CDR3 DNA: TGTGCCAGCCAGGGCCCAGGACAGCCCCAGCATTTT
J gene: TRBJ2-3; clone size: .; V gene: TRBV19; D gene: .; CDR3 protein: CASSMMLLGPDTQYF; CDR3 DNA: TGTGCCAGTAGTATGATGCTGTTGGGGCCAGATACGCAGTATTTT
J gene: TRBJ1-2; clone size: .; V gene: TRBV27; D gene: .; CDR3 protein: CASSLEGNYGYTF; CDR3 DNA: TGTGCCAGCAGTTTAGAGGGAAACTATGGCTACACCTTC
J gene: TRBJ1-2; clone size: .; V gene: TRBV6-5; D gene: .; CDR3 protein: CASTQAGVLNYGYTF; CDR3 DNA: TGTGCCAGCACCCAGGCGGGGGTGCTTAACTATGGCTACACCTTC
J gene: TRBJ1-2; clone size: .; V gene: TRBV7-2; D gene: TRBD1; CDR3 protein: CASSLGDRGLIYGYTF; CDR3 DNA: TGTGCCAGCAGCTTAGGGGATAGGGGGCTTATCTATGGCTACACCTTC
J gene: TRBJ1-2; clone size: .; V gene: TRBV25-1; D gene: TRBD1; CDR3 protein: CASSESQGLGYGYTF; CDR3 DNA: TGTGCCAGCAGTGAATCACAGGGGCTTGGGTATGGCTACACCTTC
J gene: TRBJ2-1; clone size: .; V gene: TRBV27; D gene: TRBD2; CDR3 protein: CASRGLAGGPGLRQFF; CDR3 DNA: TGTGCCAGCAGGGGACTAGCGGGAGGGCCTGGTCTTAGGCAGTTCTTC
J gene: TRBJ1-6; clone size: .; V gene: TRBV27; D gene: .; CDR3 protein: CASTWRSHNSPLHF; CDR3 DNA: TGTGCCAGCACGTGGCGGTCTCATAATTCACCCCTCCACTTT